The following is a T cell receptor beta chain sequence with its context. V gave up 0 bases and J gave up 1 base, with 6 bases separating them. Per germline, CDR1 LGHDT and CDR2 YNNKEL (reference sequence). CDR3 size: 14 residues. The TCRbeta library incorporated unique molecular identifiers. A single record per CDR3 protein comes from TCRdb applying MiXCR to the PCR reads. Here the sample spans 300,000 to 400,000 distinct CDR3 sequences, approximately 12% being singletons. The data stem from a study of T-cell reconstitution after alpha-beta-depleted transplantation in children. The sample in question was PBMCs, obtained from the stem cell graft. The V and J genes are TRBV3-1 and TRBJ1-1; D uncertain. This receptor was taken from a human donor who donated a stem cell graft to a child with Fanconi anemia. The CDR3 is CASSQDTWNTEAFF. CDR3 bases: TGTGCCAGCAGCCAAGATACATGGAACACTGAAGCTTTCTTT.